The rows below give T cell receptor beta chains drawn from one sample of a study of vaccination and CD4 T cells after COVID-19. These receptors have no identified antigens. TCRdb re-called the PCR reads with MiXCR, one entry per CDR3 protein. The sample lists 9,500 to 15,000 distinct CDR3 sequences, roughly 61% occurring once. Sequenced input: CD4+ T cells from blood, cultured in vitro. The source is a human donor who had recovered from COVID-19. The CDR3 runs from the conserved cysteine through the conserved F or W. The D gene is left open where the match is weak. The size entry is marked missing in some rows and otherwise reads once, few, many or a size class.

j_gene: TRBJ1-2; v_gene: TRBV19; d_gene: .; abundance: .; CDR3nt: TGTGCCAGTAAGTCGGGAGGAGATGGGTCTGGCTACACCTTC; CDR3aa: CASKSGGDGSGYTF
j_gene: TRBJ1-6; v_gene: TRBV11-3; d_gene: .; abundance: .; CDR3nt: TGCGCCAGCAGCTTTGATTCCGCAAATTCACCCCTCCACTTT; CDR3aa: CASSFDSANSPLHF
j_gene: TRBJ1-2; v_gene: TRBV7-2; d_gene: TRBD1; abundance: .; CDR3nt: TGTGCCAGCAGCGCAGACAGGGTCAAGGGGTACACCTTC; CDR3aa: CASSADRVKGYTF
j_gene: TRBJ2-2; v_gene: TRBV19; d_gene: TRBD1; abundance: .; CDR3nt: TGTGCCAGTAATAACAGGGGGCGAGACACCGGGGAGCTGTTTTTT; CDR3aa: CASNNRGRDTGELFF
j_gene: TRBJ1-1; v_gene: TRBV2; d_gene: .; abundance: few; CDR3nt: TGTGCCAGCAGGGTTTTTACAGAAGCTTTCTTT; CDR3aa: CASRVFTEAFF
j_gene: TRBJ2-5; v_gene: TRBV20-1; d_gene: .; abundance: .; CDR3nt: TGCAGTGCTAGCAAGGGAGAGACCCAGTACTTC; CDR3aa: CSASKGETQYF
j_gene: TRBJ1-2; v_gene: TRBV12-3/TRBV12-4; d_gene: .; abundance: .; CDR3nt: TGTGCCAGCAAGTTAGGGAAGCTTTATGGCTACACCTTC; CDR3aa: CASKLGKLYGYTF
j_gene: TRBJ2-2; v_gene: TRBV28; d_gene: .; abundance: .; CDR3nt: TGTGCCAGCAGTCTCGGGGGAGTTAACACCGGGGAGCTGTTTTTT; CDR3aa: CASSLGGVNTGELFF
j_gene: TRBJ2-1; v_gene: TRBV7-9; d_gene: .; abundance: .; CDR3nt: TGTGCCAGCAGCTTAGTCGGTAGGCCGAATGAGCAGTTCTTC; CDR3aa: CASSLVGRPNEQFF
j_gene: TRBJ2-7; v_gene: TRBV29-1; d_gene: .; abundance: .; CDR3nt: TGCAGCGTCTCCGGGACTCCTAGCTCCTACGAGCAGTACTTC; CDR3aa: CSVSGTPSSYEQYF